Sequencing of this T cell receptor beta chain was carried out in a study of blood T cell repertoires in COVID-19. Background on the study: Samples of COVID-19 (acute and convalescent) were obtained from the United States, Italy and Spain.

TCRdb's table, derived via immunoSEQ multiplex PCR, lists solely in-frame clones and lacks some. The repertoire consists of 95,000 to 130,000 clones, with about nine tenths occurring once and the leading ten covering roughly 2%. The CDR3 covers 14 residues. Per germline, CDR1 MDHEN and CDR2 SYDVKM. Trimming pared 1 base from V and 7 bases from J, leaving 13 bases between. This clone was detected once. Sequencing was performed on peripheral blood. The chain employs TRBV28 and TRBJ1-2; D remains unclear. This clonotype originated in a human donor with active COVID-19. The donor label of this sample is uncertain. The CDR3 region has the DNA TGTGCCAGCAGTTTATCCCGGGGTATTGGTGGCTACACCTTC. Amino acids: CASSLSRGIGGYTF.